These 10 T cell receptor beta chains were all obtained from the same sample, sequenced in a study of blood T cell repertoires in COVID-19. Generated by immunoSEQ multiplex PCR, the TCRdb table keeps only in-frame clones and is missing some. This sample has tens of thousands of clones, with 90% found just once. What was sequenced was peripheral blood. The origin of the receptors is a man aged 55 to 69 with acute or convalescent COVID-19.

The chain is built from TRBV11-3 and TRBJ1-1; D is unresolved. This CDR3 region has 13 residues. Germline V gene data show CDR1 as SGHNT and CDR2 as YENEEA. V was shortened by 0 bases and J by 5 bases, with 7 bases between the two germline ends. CDR3 DNA: TGTGCCAGCAGCTTAGACGGGTTTACTGAAGCTTTCTTT. Protein sequence: CASSLDGFTEAFF.

This chain links TRBV19 with TRBJ2-5, with D possibly matching TRBD2 (7 bases). This CDR3 is built from 16 residues. CDR1 and CDR2 (germline): LNHDA, SQIVND (reference sequence). V lost 5 bases to trimming and J lost 9 bases, with 25 bases between them. CDR3 loop: CASSSGEGGPSGAQYF. The CDR3 nucleotides are TGTGCCAGTAGTTCTGGGGAGGGGGGCCCATCTGGAGCCCAGTACTTC.

The chain joins TRBV5-5 to TRBJ1-1; D possibly corresponds to TRBD1 (6 bases). Per the germline V gene, CDR1 is SGHKS and CDR2 is YYEKEE (reference sequence). With 4 bases removed from V and 0 bases from J, the gap between germline ends came to 10 bases. The CDR3 sequence is 14 residues long. CDR3 amino acids: CASSPRTVNTEAFF. The CDR3 DNA follows: TGTGCCAGCAGCCCAAGGACAGTGAACACTGAAGCTTTCTTT.

The J gene is TRBJ1-2, the V gene TRBV12-3 or TRBV12-4, with TRBD1 as a possible D gene (5 bases). V shed 3 bases and J shed 6 bases, with 11 bases lying between them. The CDR3 consists of 13 residues. CDR3 coding DNA: TGTGCCAGCAGTTTCACAGGACCCGATGGCTACACCTTC. Protein: CASSFTGPDGYTF.

J is TRBJ1-4 and V is TRBV28, with D tentatively TRBD1 (5 bases). The V end lost 7 bases, the J end lost 0 bases, and 9 bases lay between the germline ends. This CDR3 region has 14 residues. Per the germline V gene, CDR1 is MDHEN and CDR2 is SYDVKM. Written as DNA, the CDR3 is TGTGCCAGCAACCCGGACACAACTAATGAAAAACTGTTTTTT. Translation: CASNPDTTNEKLFF.

V usage is TRBV9 and J usage is TRBJ1-2; D is ambiguous. Germline V gives CDR1 SGDLS, CDR2 YYNGEE. The CDR3 has 12 residues. The V and J ends lost 4 bases and 1 base respectively, with 5 bases between them. The CDR3 DNA reads TGTGCCAGCAGCCAGTATAACTATGGCTACACCTTC. Its translation: CASSQYNYGYTF.

The CDR3 loop is CASSVRQANTGELFF. CDR3 nucleotide sequence: TGTGCCAGCAGCGTACGACAGGCAAACACCGGGGAGCTGTTTTTT. The V call is TRBV9, the J call TRBJ2-2, with a possible D match to TRBD1 (6 bases). The V gene lost 1 base and the J gene lost 2 bases, with 9 bases spanning the gap. CDR3 length: 15 amino acids. Germline-derived CDR1 and CDR2 are SGDLS and YYNGEE.

This clone was found once. The sample has other DNA sequences that encode this CDR3 too. The rearrangement links TRBV3-1 (or the pseudogene TRBV3-2) to TRBJ1-5, with a possible D match to TRBD1 (6 bases). Germline values: CDR1 LGHDT, CDR2 YNNKEL (reference sequence). The CDR3 extends over 17 amino acids. Trimming shortened V by 1 base and J by 2 bases, and 15 bases separated the two germline ends. The chain's CDR3 is CASSQGWTAPRNQPQHF. As DNA, the CDR3 is TGTGCCAGCAGCCAAGGTTGGACAGCGCCACGCAATCAGCCCCAGCATTTT.

This chain joins TRBV19 and TRBJ1-3; tentative D call: TRBD1 (6 bases). The germline CDR1 and CDR2 sequences are LNHDA and SQIVND (reference sequence). Trimming removed 4 bases at V and 3 bases at J, with 10 bases between. This CDR3 comprises 14 residues. This CDR3 reads CASSTQGSGNTIYF. CDR3 coding DNA: TGTGCCAGTAGTACTCAGGGGAGTGGAAACACCATATATTTT. The whole variable domain, remainder taken from reference TRBV19 and TRBJ1-3, is DGGITQSPKYLFRKEGQNVTLSCEQNLNHDAMYWYRQDPGQGLRLIYYSQIVNDFQKGDIAEGYSVSREKKESFPLTVTSAQKNPTAFYLCASSTQGSGNTIYFGEGSWLTVV.

V gene TRBV5-1 combines with J gene TRBJ2-5; possibly TRBD2 for D (6 bases). The length of the CDR3 is 14 residues. Germline CDR1 and CDR2: SGHRS and YFSETQ. Trimming left V 1 base short and J 4 bases short, with 11 bases between. The CDR3 is CASSLIGSGETQYF. CDR3 coding DNA: TGCGCCAGCAGCTTGATCGGGAGCGGAGAGACCCAGTACTTC.